The 16 T cell receptor beta chains below were found in one sample sequenced in a study of T cells in tumors after PD-1 blockade. Clones were sequenced by immunoSEQ multiplex PCR, and TCRdb holds only the in-frame ones, with some missing. The sample carries over 10,000 clones, under 80% recorded once. This specimen was tumor tissue, taken before anti-PD-1 treatment. All receptors derive from a human donor with basal cell carcinoma.

V usage is TRBV27 and J usage is TRBJ2-3, with D maybe TRBD1 (6 bases). V lost 4 bases to trimming and J lost 0 bases, with 14 bases between them. Germline assignment: CDR1 MNHEY and CDR2 SMNVEV (reference sequence). The CDR3 consists of 16 residues. DNA of the CDR3: TGTGCCAGCAGTTCTCACGGACAGAAGAGCACAGATACGCAGTATTTT. It yields the protein CASSSHGQKSTDTQYF.

This rearrangement joins TRBV28 to TRBJ2-1, with 12 bases aligning to TRBD2. The CDR3 runs 20 residues. The germline CDR1 and CDR2 sequences are MDHEN and SYDVKM. V lost 7 bases to trimming and J lost 4 bases; unmatched junction nucleotides: 20. In nucleotides, the CDR3 is TGTGCCAGCATCGGCCTTGGTAGGGCTAGCGGGAGGGGAGGTTACAATGAGCAGTTCTTC. Amino acid sequence: CASIGLGRASGRGGYNEQFF.

The genes are TRBV5-1 and TRBJ2-4; D may be TRBD2 (5 bases). V shed 1 base and J shed 1 base, with 12 bases lying between them. The CDR3 extends over 16 amino acids. CDR1 and CDR2 from the germline V gene are SGHRS and YFSETQ. This CDR3 reads CASSLNDGVAKNIQYF. CDR3 DNA: TGCGCCAGCAGCTTGAATGACGGGGTTGCCAAAAACATTCAGTACTTC.

This clone has only a few counts. The V and J genes are TRBV3-1 (or the pseudogene TRBV3-2) and TRBJ2-7, with D maybe TRBD2 (5 bases). The ends were cut back, 2 bases at V and 2 bases at J, with 19 bases in the middle. Germline V CDR1 and CDR2: LGHDT, YNNKEL (reference sequence). The CDR3 is 17 residues long. This CDR3 reads CASSQLWGSDNPYEQYF. As DNA, the CDR3 is TGTGCCAGCAGCCAATTGTGGGGTAGCGATAATCCCTACGAGCAGTACTTC.

This clone is medium-sized. CDR3: CASRGAGASTGELFF. CDR3 DNA sequence: TGTGCCAGTAGAGGAGCGGGAGCGAGCACCGGGGAGCTGTTTTTT. The chain recombines TRBV19 with TRBJ2-2, with 8 bases matching TRBD2. CDR3 size: 15 residues. V gave up 6 bases and J gave up 4 bases; unmatched junction bases: 7. From germline, CDR1 is LNHDA and CDR2 SQIVND (reference sequence). The complete variable domain, with remaining parts taken from reference TRBV19 and TRBJ2-2, reads DGGITQSPKYLFRKEGQNVTLSCEQNLNHDAMYWYRQDPGQGLRLIYYSQIVNDFQKGDIAEGYSVSREKKESFPLTVTSAQKNPTAFYLCASRGAGASTGELFFGEGSRLTVL.

The chain employs TRBV14 and TRBJ2-5; TRBD1 aligns across 7 bases. Losses at the gene ends were 0 bases for V and 4 bases for J; bases not matched to a gene: 5. This CDR3 comprises 15 residues. Per germline, CDR1 SGHDN and CDR2 FVKESK. In nucleotides, the CDR3 is TGTGCCAGCAGCCAAGAGACAGGGCGCGGAGAGACCCAGTACTTC. It is translated as CASSQETGRGETQYF.

The genes are TRBV6-6 and TRBJ2-5; tentatively, D is TRBD1 or TRBD2 (5 bases each). The length of the CDR3 is 16 residues. The germline V and J ends were trimmed by 0 bases and 3 bases, with 14 bases remaining between them. Looked up from germline, CDR1 is MNHNY and CDR2 is SVGAGI (reference sequence). Written as DNA, the CDR3 is TGTGCCAGCAGTTACTCGGGGACGGGATCTAAAGAGACCCAGTACTTC. It is translated as CASSYSGTGSKETQYF.

CDR3 nucleotides: TGTGCCAGCAGTCCAAAAGGGACAGGGGCCAGGCAGCCCCAGCATTTT. Protein: CASSPKGTGARQPQHF. The gene calls are TRBV27 and TRBJ1-5; 10 bases are shared with TRBD1. Germline V gene sequence: CDR1 MNHEY, CDR2 SMNVEV (reference sequence). CDR3 length: 16 residues. The trim removed 5 bases at V and 7 bases at J, leaving 11 bases unmatched.

This clone came up a few times. The chain carries TRBV21-1 and TRBJ2-6; the listed D gene, TRBD2, was not tested against the DNA. TRBV21-1 is noted as a pseudogene. CDR3 length equals 20 residues. DNA for the CDR3: TGTGCCAGCTCCTCCGCGGAGACTAGCGGACCCTCCAGTGGGGCCAACGTCCTGACTTTC. This encodes CASSSAETSGPSSGANVLTF.

The genes are TRBV7-8 and TRBJ2-1; no definite D call. Germline CDR1 SGHVS, CDR2 FQNEAQ. V was cut by 3 bases and J by 6 bases, with 9 bases left in between. The CDR3 contains 13 residues. The CDR3, as DNA: TGTGCCAGCAGCTTCCAAGGCGGCAATGAGCAGTTCTTC. Its protein is CASSFQGGNEQFF.

J is TRBJ2-3 and V is TRBV2; TRBD2 is a possible D gene (5 bases). Germline values: CDR1 SNHLY, CDR2 FYNNEI. Trimming took off 4 bases at V and 2 bases at J, with 16 bases between the two ends. This CDR3 contains 16 residues. Here the CDR3 DNA reads TGTGCCAGCAGTGTTCTAGGCTTCCGGGACACAGATACGCAGTATTTT. The encoded protein is CASSVLGFRDTDTQYF.

In this sample, this clone is large. The chain employs TRBV7-8 and TRBJ1-5; the D is unclear. V was pared by 5 bases and J by 1 base, with 6 bases between. The V gene's germline CDR1 is SGHVS and CDR2 FQNEAQ. This CDR3 is built from 13 residues. DNA for the CDR3: TGTGCCAGCAGCCGCTACAGCAATCAGCCCCAGCATTTT. Its protein product is CASSRYSNQPQHF.

This clone has a handful of counts. The chain joins TRBV6-4 to TRBJ2-7; 8 nucleotides agree with TRBD1. This CDR3 is built from 15 residues. The germline V gene has CDR1 MRHNA and CDR2 SNTAGT. After removal of 4 bases from V and 3 bases from J, the junction contained 8 bases not matched to a gene. CDR3 DNA: TGTGCCAGCAGTGGTCTGGGGACAGGTATCTACGAGCAGTACTTC. Amino acid sequence: CASSGLGTGIYEQYF.

The rearrangement joins TRBV5-1 to TRBJ2-7; D tentatively fits TRBD1 or TRBD2 (7 bases each). Germline V gene sequence: CDR1 SGHRS, CDR2 YFSETQ. CDR3 length equals 14 residues. With 4 bases removed from V and 2 bases from J, the gap between germline ends came to 13 bases. The CDR3 DNA reads TGCGCCAGCAGCGACAGGGAGGGGACCTACGAGCAGTACTTC. As protein: CASSDREGTYEQYF.

This clone was seen just once. The chain couples TRBV4-3 to TRBJ2-1; 7 bases match TRBD2. The germline V gene has CDR1 LGHNA and CDR2 YSLEER. The length of the CDR3 is 16 residues. J gave up 3 bases and V 0 bases, and 5 bases lay outside the gene matches. The CDR3 DNA reads as TGCGCCAGCAGCCAAGATTGGCCTAGCGGCTACAATGAGCAGTTCTTC. As protein: CASSQDWPSGYNEQFF.

The chain recombines TRBV4-3 with TRBJ2-3; D unresolved. The CDR3 loop spans 14 amino acids. Germline CDR1 is LGHNA and CDR2 is YSLEER. The V end was cut by 4 bases, the J end by 0 bases, with 8 bases between. The CDR3 protein is CASSPLVSTDTQYF. CDR3 DNA: TGCGCCAGCAGCCCGCTAGTTAGCACAGATACGCAGTATTTT.